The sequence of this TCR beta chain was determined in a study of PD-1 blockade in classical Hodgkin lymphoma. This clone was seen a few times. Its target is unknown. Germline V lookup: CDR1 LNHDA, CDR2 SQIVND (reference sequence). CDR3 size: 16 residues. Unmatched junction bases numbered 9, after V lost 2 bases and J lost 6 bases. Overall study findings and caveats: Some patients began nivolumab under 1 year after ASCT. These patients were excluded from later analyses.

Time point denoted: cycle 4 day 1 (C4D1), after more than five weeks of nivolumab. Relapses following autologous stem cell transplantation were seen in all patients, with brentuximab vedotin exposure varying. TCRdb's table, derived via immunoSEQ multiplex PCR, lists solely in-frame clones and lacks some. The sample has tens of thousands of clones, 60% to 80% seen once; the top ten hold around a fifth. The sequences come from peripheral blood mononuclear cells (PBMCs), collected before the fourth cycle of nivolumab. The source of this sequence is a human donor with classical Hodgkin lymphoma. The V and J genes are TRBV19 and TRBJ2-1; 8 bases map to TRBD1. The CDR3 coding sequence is TGTGCCAGTAGTATACGGCCGGGACAGGCGCGCAATGAGCAGTTCTTC. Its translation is CASSIRPGQARNEQFF.